A selection of T cell receptor beta chains follows, all from one sample in a study of shared clonotypes between healthy human individuals. Measured with immunoSEQ multiplex PCR; TCRdb has only the in-frame clones, and not every one. Of approximately 1.5 million clones listed, 98% were seen once; the top ten hold approximately 0.45%. The sample comprised naive CD4+ T cells sorted from blood. These receptors were collected from a young man in good health. Each CDR3 is given with its conserved first and last residue. The order of the fields is V gene, clone size, D gene, J gene, CDR3 DNA, CDR3 protein. A D gene is named only where the DNA matches it firmly. Rows give clone size only sometimes, using once, few, many, or a class for an expanded clone.

TRBV4-1	.	.	TRBJ2-3	TGCGCCAGCAGCCAAGAAGTAGCAGCGGTGGGCACAGATACGCAGTATTTT	CASSQEVAAVGTDTQYF
TRBV4-1	.	.	TRBJ2-1	TGCGCCAGCAGCCAAGACGGGGGTGGGTACAATGAGCAGTTCTTC	CASSQDGGGYNEQFF
TRBV18	.	.	TRBJ1-1	TGTGCCAGCTCACCGGCGGTCAACACTGAAGCTTTCTTT	CASSPAVNTEAFF
TRBV2	.	TRBD2	TRBJ2-7	TGTGCCAGCAGTGGCGGGAGGGCCCTCGAGCAGTACTTC	CASSGGRALEQYF
TRBV10-2	.	TRBD2	TRBJ2-7	TGCGCCATTTTGAGAGGCAGCGGGAGTTACGAGCAGTACTTC	CAILRGSGSYEQYF
TRBV7-7	.	.	TRBJ2-5	TGTGCTAGCAGTTCGATTGGGGAGACCCAGTACTTC	CASSSIGETQYF
TRBV7-3	.	.	TRBJ2-3	TGTGCCAGCAGCTTAGGCCCATTCACAGATACGCAGTATTTT	CASSLGPFTDTQYF
TRBV4-3	.	.	TRBJ1-5	TGCGCCAGCAGCCAAGATTCTTATAACAATCAGCCCCAGCATTTT	CASSQDSYNNQPQHF
TRBV6-1	.	.	TRBJ1-5	TGTGCCAGCAGTGAAGCGCTCTCTAGGAGCAATCAGCCCCAGCATTTT	CASSEALSRSNQPQHF
TRBV5-1	.	TRBD1	TRBJ1-1	TGCGCCAGCAGCGCCCGGGACAGCACTGAAGCTTTCTTT	CASSARDSTEAFF
TRBV28	.	TRBD1	TRBJ2-1	TGTGCCGCGGGACAGGTGGCTTTGCGTGAGCAGTTCTTC	CAAGQVALREQFF
TRBV2	.	.	TRBJ1-2	TGTGCCAGCAGTTTACCCGGGGCCCCCAACGGCTACACCTTC	CASSLPGAPNGYTF
TRBV2	.	.	TRBJ1-2	TGTGCCAGCAGTGAAAACAGGCCGGGTGGCTACACCTTC	CASSENRPGGYTF
TRBV5-1	.	.	TRBJ2-3	TGCGCCAGCAGCTTAGCGGGCTCGGGCCCAGATACGCAGTATTTT	CASSLAGSGPDTQYF
TRBV6-5	.	.	TRBJ1-2	TGTGCCAGCAGTTATGGAGGAGACTATGGCTACACCTTC	CASSYGGDYGYTF
TRBV5-4	.	TRBD2	TRBJ2-1	TGTGCCAGCAGCTTCGGGTCGCGGGAGATGGGTAATGAGCAGTTCTTC	CASSFGSREMGNEQFF
TRBV7-9	.	.	TRBJ2-1	TGTGCCAGCAGCCTTCAGACAGCCAATGAGCAGTTCTTC	CASSLQTANEQFF
TRBV6-1	.	TRBD2	TRBJ2-3	TGTGCCAGCAATGAAGGACTAGTAGGCACAGATACGCAGTATTTT	CASNEGLVGTDTQYF
TRBV5-1	.	TRBD1	TRBJ2-2	TGCGCCAGCACCCCGCCGGGACAGGGGAACACCGGGGAGCTGTTTTTT	CASTPPGQGNTGELFF
TRBV28	.	TRBD1	TRBJ2-7	TGTGCCAGCAGTCTTCCGGGACAGTCCAGCTCCTACGAGCAGTACTTC	CASSLPGQSSSYEQYF
TRBV9	.	TRBD2	TRBJ2-2	TGTGCCAGCAGCCAGCGGGAGGGGCTTTCTAACACCGGGGAGCTGTTTTTT	CASSQREGLSNTGELFF
TRBV28	.	.	TRBJ2-1	TGTGCCAGCAGCAACAGTACCTACAATGAGCAGTTCTTC	CASSNSTYNEQFF
TRBV7-9	.	.	TRBJ2-7	TGTGCCAGCAGCTTGGTAGGCGAATCCTACGAGCAGTACTTC	CASSLVGESYEQYF
TRBV7-2	.	TRBD1	TRBJ1-3	TGTGCCAGCAGCTTATGGACAGGGCGGGCTGGAAACACCATATATTTT	CASSLWTGRAGNTIYF
TRBV2	once	.	TRBJ2-5	TGTGCCAGCCGCAGGTGGGCCCAGGAGACCCAGTACTTC	CASRRWAQETQYF
TRBV11-2	.	.	TRBJ2-1	TGTGCCAGCAGCCCCCATCCCAGCTACAATGAGCAGTTCTTC	CASSPHPSYNEQFF
TRBV5-1	.	.	TRBJ1-1	TGCGCCAGCAGCTTCGGAGTGGGAGGGACTGAAGCTTTCTTT	CASSFGVGGTEAFF
TRBV5-1	.	.	TRBJ1-3	TGCGCCAGCAGCAAGCAGGACCTGACCGGAAACACCATATATTTT	CASSKQDLTGNTIYF
TRBV20-1	.	.	TRBJ2-7	TGCAGTGGGGAACGCTACGAGCAGTACTTC	CSGERYEQYF
TRBV29-1	.	TRBD1	TRBJ2-7	TGCAGCGTAGACGGACAGGGGAGCTCCTACGAGCAGTACTTC	CSVDGQGSSYEQYF
TRBV7-3	.	.	TRBJ2-5	TGTGCCAGCAGCTTAACAGGCCCCCAAGAGACCCAGTACTTC	CASSLTGPQETQYF
TRBV7-2	.	.	TRBJ2-6	TGTGCCAGCACAAAAAGGTCTGGGGCCAACGTCCTGACTTTC	CASTKRSGANVLTF
TRBV5-1	.	TRBD2	TRBJ2-2	TGCGCCAGCAGCTTCGGGACTAGCGGGAGTATGGCCGGGGAGCTGTTTTTT	CASSFGTSGSMAGELFF
TRBV19	few	TRBD2	TRBJ2-3	TGTGCCAGTAGTATAGACATTATAAAACTAGCGGAAGTCACAGATACGCAGTATTTT	CASSIDIIKLAEVTDTQYF
TRBV5-6	.	TRBD1	TRBJ1-5	TGTGCCAGCAGCTCCGCGGGACAGGGCAATCAGCCCCAGCATTTT	CASSSAGQGNQPQHF
TRBV27	.	TRBD2	TRBJ2-3	TGTGCCACTCGCCCACGGGAGGACGATTACTCGAATACGCAGTATTTT	CATRPREDDYSNTQYF
TRBV15	.	.	TRBJ2-7	TGTGCCACCAGCAGAGAGGCGGGTTCCTACGAGCAGTACTTC	CATSREAGSYEQYF
TRBV19	once	.	TRBJ1-5	TGTGCCAGTAGCTCGCGTTCCGGGAATAGCAATCAGCCCCAGCATTTT	CASSSRSGNSNQPQHF
TRBV7-2	.	.	TRBJ2-7	TGTGCCAGCAGCTTGGGGTCTCTATCCTACGAGCAGTACTTC	CASSLGSLSYEQYF
TRBV28	.	.	TRBJ2-1	TGTGCCAGCAGTTTATCAGGGGCCCTTTTGAATGAGCAGTTCTTC	CASSLSGALLNEQFF
TRBV27	.	TRBD2	TRBJ2-7	TGTGCCAGCAGACGAGGACTAGCGGGGATATACGAGCAGTACTTC	CASRRGLAGIYEQYF
TRBV7-3	.	.	TRBJ2-1	TGTGCCAGCAGCTTTAACAGCAATGAGCAGTTCTTC	CASSFNSNEQFF
TRBV5-1	.	TRBD2	TRBJ2-5	TGCGCCAGCAGCGGACTAGCGGGAGTGGAAGAGACCCAGTACTTC	CASSGLAGVEETQYF
TRBV7-6	.	.	TRBJ2-1	TGTGCCAGCAGCCTTCCCAGGACTTCCTACAATGAGCAGTTCTTC	CASSLPRTSYNEQFF
TRBV2	.	.	TRBJ1-2	TGTGCCAGCAGTGAAGGCCCAACACGAACAAAAACTAACTATGGCTACACCTTC	CASSEGPTRTKTNYGYTF
TRBV29-1	.	.	TRBJ2-3	TGCAGCGTTGGGTTGGGAATAACAGATACGCAGTATTTT	CSVGLGITDTQYF
TRBV14	.	.	TRBJ2-7	TGTGCCAGCAGCCCGGGAGTATCGTACGAGCAGTACTTC	CASSPGVSYEQYF